This T cell receptor (beta chain) stems from a study of human T cells and chemical hapten exposure. Study-level background: Across its roughly 23 weeks, the study gave patients weekly diphenylcyclopropenone doses to the scalp.

As to this clonotype: The antigen is unknown.

A single record per CDR3 protein comes from TCRdb applying MiXCR to the RACE reads. The sample yields about 140,000 distinct CDR3 sequences, approximately 10% seen once. The V gene end was trimmed by 7 bases and the J gene end by 1 base; junction bases not matched to a gene: 4. The CDR3 sequence is 13 residues long. Germline loops: CDR1 SGHRS, CDR2 YFSETQ. Time point described: patch test 2, 6 weeks after DPC sensitization. Treatment defined: therapeutic diphenylcyclopropenone sensitization with weekly scalp DPC. Prior to each patch test being applied, blood was drawn. Study outcomes and limitations: Positively correlated with patch test score were the counts of PT1 expanded TCRs.

Source: whole blood, taken in connection with sensitization to the hapten diphenylcyclopropenone (DPC). This TCR came from a woman between 50 and 59 years old with alopecia areata. Some clones in this sample may be carry-over from other donors' samples. The J gene is TRBJ2-5, the V gene TRBV5-1, with TRBD1 identical over 7 bases. CDR3 protein: CASGGTAQETQYF. Here the CDR3 DNA reads TGCGCCAGCGGTGGGACAGCCCAAGAGACCCAGTACTTC.